The clone carrying this T cell receptor beta chain showed up just a few times. This entry comes from a study of blood T cell repertoires in COVID-19. Study at large: Collection of acute and convalescent COVID-19 samples took place in the United States, Italy and Spain. Sources were T cells, B-cell-depleted T cells, or PBMCs; the material itself was cDNA or gDNA.

Original processing notes: Researchers report that nucleated cell counts were estimated from reference gene primer amplification. Here immunoSEQ multiplex PCR was the method, and the copy in TCRdb shows in-frame clones only, minus some. V and J calls and clone size are copied from that table; D and trimming were computed from the DNA. The sample carries 200,000 to 300,000 clones, roughly 86% recorded once. V was cut by 2 bases and J by 7 bases, with 11 bases left in between. Germline V CDR1 and CDR2: MNHEY, SVGAGI. The CDR3 is 13 residues long. The gene calls are TRBV6-5 and TRBJ1-2; D may be TRBD1 (5 bases). The TCR sequence derives from a man aged 45-65 years with acute or convalescent COVID-19. Sequenced sample: peripheral blood. CDR3 bases: TGTGCCAGCAGTTACAGGTCAGGGTCTGGCTACACCTTC. It yields the protein CASSYRSGSGYTF.